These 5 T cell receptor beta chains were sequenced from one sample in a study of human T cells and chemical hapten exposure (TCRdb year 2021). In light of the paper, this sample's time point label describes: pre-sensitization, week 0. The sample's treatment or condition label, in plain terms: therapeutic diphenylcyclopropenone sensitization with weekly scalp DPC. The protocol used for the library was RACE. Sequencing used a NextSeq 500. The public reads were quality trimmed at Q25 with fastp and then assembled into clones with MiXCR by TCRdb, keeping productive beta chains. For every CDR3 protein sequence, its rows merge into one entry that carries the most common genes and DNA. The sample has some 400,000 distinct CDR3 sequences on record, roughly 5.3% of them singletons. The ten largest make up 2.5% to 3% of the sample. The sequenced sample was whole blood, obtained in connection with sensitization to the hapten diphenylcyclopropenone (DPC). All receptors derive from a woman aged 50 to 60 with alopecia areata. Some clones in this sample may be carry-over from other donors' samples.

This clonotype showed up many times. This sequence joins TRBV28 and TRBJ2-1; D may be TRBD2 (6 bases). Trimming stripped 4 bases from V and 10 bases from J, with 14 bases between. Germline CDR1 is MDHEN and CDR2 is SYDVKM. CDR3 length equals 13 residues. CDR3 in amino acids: CASSSPGRWEQFF. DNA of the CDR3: TGTGCCAGCAGTTCCCCCGGGAGATGGGAGCAGTTCTTC. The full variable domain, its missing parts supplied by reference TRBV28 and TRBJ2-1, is DVKVTQSSRYLVKRTGEKVFLECVQDMDHENMFWYRQDPGLGLRLIYFSYDVKMKEKGDIPEGYSVSREKKERFSLILESASTNQTSMYLCASSSPGRWEQFFGPGTRLTVL.

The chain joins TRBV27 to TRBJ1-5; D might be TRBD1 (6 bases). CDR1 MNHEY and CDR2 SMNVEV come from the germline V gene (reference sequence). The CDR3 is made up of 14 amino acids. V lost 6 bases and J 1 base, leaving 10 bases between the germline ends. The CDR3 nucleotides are TGTGCCAGCAGCCACCAGGGGAGCAATCAGCCCCAGCATTTT. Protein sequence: CASSHQGSNQPQHF.

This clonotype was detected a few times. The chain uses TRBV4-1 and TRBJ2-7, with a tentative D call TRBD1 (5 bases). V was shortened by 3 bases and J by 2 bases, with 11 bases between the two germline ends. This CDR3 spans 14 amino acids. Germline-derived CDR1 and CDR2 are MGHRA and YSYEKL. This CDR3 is CASSHQTDPYEQYF. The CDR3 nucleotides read TGCGCCAGCAGCCACCAGACAGACCCCTACGAGCAGTACTTC.

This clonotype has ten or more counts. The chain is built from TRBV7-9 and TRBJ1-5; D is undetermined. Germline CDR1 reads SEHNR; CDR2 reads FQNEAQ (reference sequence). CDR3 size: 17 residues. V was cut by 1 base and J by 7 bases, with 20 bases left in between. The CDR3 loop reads CASSLGRGRADPQPQHF. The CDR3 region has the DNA TGTGCCAGCAGCTTAGGACGTGGTCGGGCAGATCCCCAGCCCCAGCATTTT.

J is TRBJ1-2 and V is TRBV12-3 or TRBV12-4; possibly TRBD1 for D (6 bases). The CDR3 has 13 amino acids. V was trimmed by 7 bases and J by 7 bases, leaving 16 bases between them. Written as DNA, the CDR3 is TGTGCCAGCATAGCCCGGGGGGGGGCTGGCTACACCTTC. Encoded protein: CASIARGGAGYTF.